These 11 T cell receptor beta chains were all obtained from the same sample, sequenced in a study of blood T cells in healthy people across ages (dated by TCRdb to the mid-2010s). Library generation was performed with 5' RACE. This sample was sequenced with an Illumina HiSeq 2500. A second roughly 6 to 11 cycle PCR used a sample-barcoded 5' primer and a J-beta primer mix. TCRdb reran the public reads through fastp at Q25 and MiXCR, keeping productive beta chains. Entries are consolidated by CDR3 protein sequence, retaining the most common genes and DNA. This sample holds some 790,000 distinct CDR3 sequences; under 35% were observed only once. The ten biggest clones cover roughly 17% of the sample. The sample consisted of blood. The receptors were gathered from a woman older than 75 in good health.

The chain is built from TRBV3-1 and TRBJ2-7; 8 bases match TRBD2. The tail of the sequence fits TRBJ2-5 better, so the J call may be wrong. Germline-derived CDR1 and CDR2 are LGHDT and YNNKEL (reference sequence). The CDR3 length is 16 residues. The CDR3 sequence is CASSQGSGGIQETQYF. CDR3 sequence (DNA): TGTGCCAGCAGCCAGGGTTCGGGAGGGATACAAGAGACCCAGTACTTC.

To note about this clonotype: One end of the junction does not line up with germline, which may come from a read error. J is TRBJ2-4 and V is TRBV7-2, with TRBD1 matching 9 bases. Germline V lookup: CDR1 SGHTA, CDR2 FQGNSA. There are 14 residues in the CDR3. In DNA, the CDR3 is TGTGCCAGCGGCTTACGGACAGGGGAAAACATTCAGTACTTC. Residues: CASGLRTGENIQYF. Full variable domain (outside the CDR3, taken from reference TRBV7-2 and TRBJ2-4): GAGVSQSPSNKVTEKGKDVELRCDPISGHTALYWYRQSLGQGLEFLIYFQGNSAPDKSGLPSDRFSAERTGGSVSTLTIQRTQQEDSAVYLCASGLRTGENIQYFGAGTRLSVL.

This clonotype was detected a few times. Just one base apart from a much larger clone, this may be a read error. In DNA, the CDR3 is TGTGCCAGCAGTCCCCGACAGGGCCAAACAGCTAACTATGGCTACATCTTC. Its translation: CASSPRQGQTANYGYIF. The V and J genes are TRBV27 and TRBJ1-2; 7 bases are shared with TRBD1. The germline CDR1 and CDR2 sequences are MNHEY and SMNVEV (reference sequence). The CDR3 covers 17 residues.

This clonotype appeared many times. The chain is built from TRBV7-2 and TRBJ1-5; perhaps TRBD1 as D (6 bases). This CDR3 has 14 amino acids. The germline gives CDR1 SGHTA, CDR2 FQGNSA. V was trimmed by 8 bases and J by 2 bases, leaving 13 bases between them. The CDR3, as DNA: TGTGCCAGCGGCCCTAAGGGGGGCAATCAGCCCCAGCATTTT. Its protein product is CASGPKGGNQPQHF.

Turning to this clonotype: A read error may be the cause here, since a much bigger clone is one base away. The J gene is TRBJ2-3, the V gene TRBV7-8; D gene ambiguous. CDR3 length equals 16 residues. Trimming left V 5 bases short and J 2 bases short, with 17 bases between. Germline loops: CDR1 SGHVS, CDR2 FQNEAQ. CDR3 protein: CASSKHDRRTTDTQYF. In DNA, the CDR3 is TGTGCCAGCAGCAAACACGACCGGCGGACCACAGATACGCAGTATTTT.

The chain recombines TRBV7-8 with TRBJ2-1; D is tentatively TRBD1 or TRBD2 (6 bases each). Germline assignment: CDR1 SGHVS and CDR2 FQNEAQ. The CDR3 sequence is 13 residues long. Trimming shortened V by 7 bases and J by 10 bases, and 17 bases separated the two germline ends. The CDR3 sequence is CASTPPGAWEQFF. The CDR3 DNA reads TGTGCCAGCACCCCTCCGGGGGCCTGGGAGCAGTTCTTC.

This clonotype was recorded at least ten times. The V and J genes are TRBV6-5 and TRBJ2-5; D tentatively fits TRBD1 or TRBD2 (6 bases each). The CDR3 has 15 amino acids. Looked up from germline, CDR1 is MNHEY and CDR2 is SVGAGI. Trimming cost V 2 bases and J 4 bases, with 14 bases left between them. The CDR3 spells CASSYGGSRGETQYF. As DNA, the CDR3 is TGTGCCAGCAGTTACGGGGGGAGCAGGGGAGAGACCCAGTACTTC.

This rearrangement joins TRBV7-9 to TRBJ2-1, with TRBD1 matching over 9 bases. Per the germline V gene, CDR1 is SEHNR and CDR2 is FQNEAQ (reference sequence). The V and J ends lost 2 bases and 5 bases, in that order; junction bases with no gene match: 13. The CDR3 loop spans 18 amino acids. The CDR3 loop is CASSLPFYKTGGNNEQFF. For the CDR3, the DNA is TGTGCCAGCAGCTTACCCTTCTACAAGACAGGGGGGAACAATGAGCAGTTCTTC.

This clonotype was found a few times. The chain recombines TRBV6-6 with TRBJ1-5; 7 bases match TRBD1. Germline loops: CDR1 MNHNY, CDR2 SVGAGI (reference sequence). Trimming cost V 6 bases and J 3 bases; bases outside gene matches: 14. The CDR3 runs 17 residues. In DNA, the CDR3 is TGTGCCAGCAGACCCAACAGGGGCCCCGGGTTCAATCAGCCCCAGCATTTT. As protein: CASRPNRGPGFNQPQHF.

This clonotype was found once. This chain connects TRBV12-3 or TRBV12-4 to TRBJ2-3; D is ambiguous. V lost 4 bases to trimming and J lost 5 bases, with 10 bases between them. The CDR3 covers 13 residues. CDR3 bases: TGTGCCAGCAGTTGGGTGGATGGAGATACGCAGTATTTT. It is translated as CASSWVDGDTQYF.

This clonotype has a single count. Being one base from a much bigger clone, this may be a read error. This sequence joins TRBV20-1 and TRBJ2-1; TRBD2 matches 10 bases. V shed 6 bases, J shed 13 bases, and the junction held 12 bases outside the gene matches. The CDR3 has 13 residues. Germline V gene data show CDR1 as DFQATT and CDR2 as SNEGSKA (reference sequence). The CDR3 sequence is CSASQTTSGTQFF. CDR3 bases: TGCAGTGCGAGTCAAACTACTAGCGGGACTCAGTTCTTC.